The clone carrying this T cell receptor beta chain was found many times. The antigen is undetermined. The germline gives CDR1 DFQATT, CDR2 SNEGSKA (reference sequence). Trimming took off 6 bases at V and 6 bases at J, with 17 bases between the two ends. The CDR3 is 14 residues long. The source of the sample is a study of T cells in Graves' hyperthyroidism and ophthalmopathy. General study results and limits: Ophthalmopathy and stable hyperthyroidism were separated by a 13 V-J model.

Amplification of TCR beta CDR3 regions used RNA as the template. In the first-round RT-PCR of the TCR CDR3, the HTBI primer set was used. One entry per CDR3 protein, called by TCRdb with MiXCR from the multiplex PCR reads. The repertoire includes about 50,000 distinct CDR3 sequences, approximately 50% of them detected once, and 32% sits in the top ten. No progression to ophthalmopathy during 18 months of follow-up defined stable disease. Sequenced sample: peripheral blood or thyroid tissue (not recorded which). This sequence joins TRBV20-1 and TRBJ1-4; the D gene is possibly TRBD1 (6 bases). The receptor's source is a woman aged 50 to 60 with Graves' hyperthyroidism. The CDR3, as DNA: TGCAGTGCATCAACAGGGCCACGAGATGAAAAACTGTTTTTT. Its protein is CSASTGPRDEKLFF.